Shown below are 5 T cell receptor beta chains from a single sample sequenced in a study of shared clonotypes between healthy human individuals. Sequenced by immunoSEQ multiplex PCR; TCRdb stores in-frame clones only, minus some. The sample contains about 2.3 million clones, 85% to 95% of which appear only once. Sequenced sample: naive CD4+ T cells from PBMCs. Subset indicated: CD45RA+ positively selected. These receptors were taken from a young man in good health. Some clones in this sample may be carry-over from other donors' samples.

The chain is built from TRBV2 and TRBJ2-7, with D possibly matching TRBD1 (6 bases). This CDR3 comprises 15 residues. V shed 0 bases and J shed 0 bases, with 9 bases lying between them. Germline V gives CDR1 SNHLY, CDR2 FYNNEI. CDR3 sequence reads: CASSEADRYSYEQYF. CDR3 in DNA: TGTGCCAGCAGTGAAGCCGACAGGTACTCCTACGAGCAGTACTTC.

The CDR3 nucleotides read TGTGCCAGCAGCTTAGGGGTTCGTAGGGGACTAGCGGACCGAACATCCTACGAGCAGTACTTC. Its protein is CASSLGVRRGLADRTSYEQYF. The V gene is TRBV13, the J gene TRBJ2-7; TRBD2 agrees at 11 bases. The CDR3 loop spans 21 amino acids. The ends lost 0 bases at V and 1 base at J; junction bases unmatched: 17. Looked up from germline, CDR1 is PRHDT and CDR2 is FYEKMQ (reference sequence).

This clone turned up a few times. Other DNA sequences within the sample encode an identical CDR3. The chain has TRBV6-5 and TRBJ1-1; 7 bases match TRBD1. The trim removed 6 bases at V and 0 bases at J, leaving 7 bases unmatched. The CDR3 length is 15 residues. Germline V gene lookup returns CDR1 MNHEY and CDR2 SVGAGI. In nucleotides, the CDR3 is TGTGCCAGCAGCAGGACAGGACGGTTGAACACTGAAGCTTTCTTT. Amino acid sequence: CASSRTGRLNTEAFF.

V and J are TRBV11-3 and TRBJ1-1; weak D call: TRBD1 (5 bases). The V end was cut by 1 base, the J end by 8 bases, with 17 bases between. This CDR3 is built from 15 residues. From germline, CDR1 is SGHNT and CDR2 YENEEA. CDR3 protein: CASSLAGGERPEAFF. The CDR3 DNA reads as TGTGCCAGCAGCTTAGCGGGGGGGGAACGCCCCGAAGCTTTCTTT. Looking up the rest from reference TRBV11-3 and TRBJ1-1 gives the full variable domain: EAGVVQSPRYKIIEKKQPVAFWCNPISGHNTLYWYLQNLGQGPELLIRYENEEAVDDSQLPKDRFSAERLKGVDSTLKIQPAELGDSAVYLCASSLAGGERPEAFFGQGTRLTVV.

The rearrangement links TRBV29-1 to TRBJ2-3; 8 bases fit TRBD2. Germline-derived CDR1 and CDR2 are SQVTM and ANQGSEA. CDR3 length: 15 residues. With 7 bases clipped from V and 0 bases from J, the junction kept 9 bases outside the gene matches. The CDR3 DNA reads as TGCAGCGCGCAAGGGGCTAGCGGGAGCACAGATACGCAGTATTTT. It is translated as CSAQGASGSTDTQYF.